These T cell receptor beta chains were read from a single sample in a study of molecular identifiers for immune sequencing clone quantification. Each CDR3 protein is one row after TCRdb ran MiXCR on the PCR reads. The sample includes under 350,000 distinct CDR3 sequences, over 20% seen only once; the top ten take approximately 0.74%. The material sequenced was naive CD8+ T cells from blood, with Jurkat cell RNA spiked in. The receptors were sampled from a human donor in good health. Some libraries in this study had Jurkat cell RNA spiked in. Both conserved end residues are part of each CDR3. D genes are given only for firm matches. Rows give clone size only sometimes, using once, few, many, or a class for an expanded clone.

>TRBJ2-1|TRBV2|11|-|TRBD2
TGTGCCCCCCGGAGGGGAGGGGAGCAGTTCTTC
CAPRRGGEQFF
>TRBJ1-1|TRBV6-2/TRBV6-3|13|-|-
TGTGCCAGCAGTTCCCAGATGGACACTGAAGCTTTCTTT
CASSSQMDTEAFF
>TRBJ2-5|TRBV9|17|-|TRBD1
TGTGCCAGCAGCTCCCGGGACAGCCCCGGTCCCCAAGAGACCCAGTACTTC
CASSSRDSPGPQETQYF
>TRBJ2-5|TRBV5-1|15|-|-
TGCGCCAGCAGCTTGTGGGTCGGCGTGGAAGGGACCCAGTACTTC
CASSLWVGVEGTQYF
>TRBJ1-6|TRBV28|15|-|TRBD1
TGTGCCAGCAGATACCATACAGGGGGGGTGCCCCCCCTCCACTTT
CASRYHTGGVPPLHF
>TRBJ2-7|TRBV20-1|13|few|-
TGCAGTGCTAGAGATAGGCGCTCCTACGAGCAGTACTTC
CSARDRRSYEQYF
>TRBJ2-7|TRBV13|14|many|-
TGTGCCAGCAGCTCCGGGGACAAGTACTACGAGCAGTACTTC
CASSSGDKYYEQYF
>TRBJ2-1|TRBV19|15|few|-
TGTGCCAGTAGTATAGTTGGCCAGGTCCAAAGTGAGCAGTTCTTC
CASSIVGQVQSEQFF
>TRBJ2-7|TRBV29-1|16|-|TRBD2
TGCAGCGTTGAAGAGCTTCGGCGGGGGGGGACCTACGAGCAGTACTTC
CSVEELRRGGTYEQYF
>TRBJ2-7|TRBV27|15|many|TRBD2
TGTGCCAGCAGTATGACTAGCGGATGGGGGTACGAGCAGTACTTC
CASSMTSGWGYEQYF
>TRBJ2-7|TRBV7-6|15|-|TRBD1
TGTGCCAGCAACCCCAAACCGGACAGGGACTACGAGCAGTACTTC
CASNPKPDRDYEQYF
>TRBJ2-7|TRBV30|10|few|-
TGTGCCTGGAGTGGGCACGAGCAGTACTTC
CAWSGHEQYF
>TRBJ1-1|TRBV7-2|15|many|-
TGTGCCAGCAGCTCGGGGAAGGGGGTGAACACTGAAGCTTTCTTT
CASSSGKGVNTEAFF
>TRBJ2-3|TRBV14|13|many|-
TGTGCCAGCAGCCACGGTTTTCCAGATACGCAGTATTTT
CASSHGFPDTQYF
>TRBJ2-2|TRBV4-3|17|-|TRBD1
TGCGCCAGCAGCCAGGGGGCTGACAGGGGAGGTGCCGGGGAGCTGTTTTTT
CASSQGADRGGAGELFF
>TRBJ1-2|TRBV4-3|17|-|-
TGCGCCAGCAGCCAAGATAGGGCTGGCCGTACTAACTATGGCTACACCTTC
CASSQDRAGRTNYGYTF
>TRBJ1-6|TRBV27|17|few|TRBD1
TGTGCCAGCAGTTTTTACTTCTCGGACAGGGAAATTTCACCCCTCCACTTT
CASSFYFSDREISPLHF